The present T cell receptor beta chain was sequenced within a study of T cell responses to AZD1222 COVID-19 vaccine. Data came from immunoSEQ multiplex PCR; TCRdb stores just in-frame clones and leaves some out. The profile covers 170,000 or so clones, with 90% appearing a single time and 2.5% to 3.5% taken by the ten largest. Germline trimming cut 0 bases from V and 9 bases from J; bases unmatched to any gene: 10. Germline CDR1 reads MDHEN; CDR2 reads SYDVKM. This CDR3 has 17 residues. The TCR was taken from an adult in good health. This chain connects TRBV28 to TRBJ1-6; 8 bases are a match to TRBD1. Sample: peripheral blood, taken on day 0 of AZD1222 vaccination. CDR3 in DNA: TGTGCCAGCAGTTTATGGAAAGGACAGGGCGGGAGTTCACCCCTCCACTTT. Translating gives CASSLWKGQGGSSPLHF.